This TCR beta chain was profiled in a study of T-cell reconstitution after alpha-beta-depleted transplantation in children. Unique molecular identifiers were incorporated when the TCRbeta library was constructed. MiXCR, applied by TCRdb to the PCR reads, yields one record per CDR3 protein. The table includes 200,000 to 250,000 distinct CDR3 sequences, roughly a tenth detected once. The CDR3 consists of 14 residues. Trimming shortened V by 6 bases and J by 4 bases, and 15 bases separated the two germline ends. Looked up from germline, CDR1 is KGHSH and CDR2 is LQKENI. The table lists this clonotype with many counts.

The chain employs TRBV18 and TRBJ1-1, with a tentative D call TRBD1 (5 bases). Sample: PBMCs from the stem cell graft donor, taken from the stem cell graft. This TCR was sampled from a human donor who donated a stem cell graft to a child with acute lymphoblastic leukemia. This CDR3 is CASSDIGASTEAFF. CDR3 nucleotide sequence: TGTGCCAGCTCTGATATAGGGGCGAGCACTGAAGCTTTCTTT.